Below, 32 T cell receptor beta chains from the same sample are listed, as sequenced in a study of T cells after yellow fever vaccination. Using its own MiXCR run on the 5' RACE reads, TCRdb lists one record per CDR3 protein. This table holds more than 300,000 distinct CDR3 sequences, 9.5% to 12% found once. The sequencing used CD4+ T cells sorted from PBMCs, collected 45 days after the yellow fever booster vaccination. These receptor sequences come from a man aged 18-30 years who received the YFV17D yellow fever vaccine.

This clonotype was found many times. The rearrangement links TRBV2 to TRBJ2-3, with D unresolved. The germline CDR1 and CDR2 sequences are SNHLY and FYNNEI. V shed 3 bases and J shed 5 bases, with 12 bases lying between them. The CDR3 has 14 amino acids. As DNA, the CDR3 is TGTGCCAGCAGTGACAGATCGCCGGTAGATACGCAGTATTTT. It encodes CASSDRSPVDTQYF. Supplemented by reference TRBV2 and TRBJ2-3, the full variable domain reads EPEVTQTPSHQVTQMGQEVILRCVPISNHLYFYWYRQILGQKVEFLVSFYNNEISEKSEIFDDQFSVERPDGSNFTLKIRSTKLEDSAMYFCASSDRSPVDTQYFGPGTRLTVL.

Here the CDR3 DNA reads TGCAGTGCTAGAGATAGGGTGGGGGAAGAGACCCAGTACTTC. Translation: CSARDRVGEETQYF. J is TRBJ2-5 and V is TRBV20-1; D possibly uses TRBD1 or TRBD2 (5 bases each). The CDR3 has 14 amino acids. Germline V gene data show CDR1 as DFQATT and CDR2 as SNEGSKA (reference sequence). Trimming shortened V by 0 bases and J by 3 bases, and 11 bases separated the two germline ends.

DNA of the CDR3: TGTGCCAGTAGTAAGGGCCAGTCAACTAATGAAAAACTGTTTTTT. As protein: CASSKGQSTNEKLFF. The rearrangement links TRBV19 to TRBJ1-4; D gene uncertain. CDR3 length: 15 amino acids. Trimming removed 4 bases at V and 0 bases at J, with 9 bases between. Germline CDR1 reads LNHDA; CDR2 reads SQIVND (reference sequence). Filled out from reference TRBV19 and TRBJ1-4, the complete variable domain reads DGGITQSPKYLFRKEGQNVTLSCEQNLNHDAMYWYRQDPGQGLRLIYYSQIVNDFQKGDIAEGYSVSREKKESFPLTVTSAQKNPTAFYLCASSKGQSTNEKLFFGSGTQLSVL.

The sample holds a few counts of this clonotype. The CDR3 sequence: CASSLSGTVYNEQFF. For the CDR3, the DNA is TGTGCCAGCAGCTTATCCGGGACAGTTTACAATGAGCAGTTCTTC. J is TRBJ2-1 and V is TRBV7-9, with 7 bases that match TRBD1. The V segment lost 2 bases and the J segment 4 bases; nucleotides outside the gene matches: 5. Germline V gene data show CDR1 as SEHNR and CDR2 as FQNEAQ (reference sequence). The length of the CDR3 is 15 residues.

The rearrangement uses TRBV12-3 or TRBV12-4 and TRBJ1-1; 7 bases align to TRBD1. The trim removed 6 bases at V and 6 bases at J, leaving 31 bases unmatched. CDR3 length equals 21 residues. This CDR3 is CASSYLLKAGTEDLTGAEAFF. The CDR3 DNA reads TGTGCCAGCAGCTATCTACTAAAAGCCGGGACAGAAGATCTCACCGGGGCTGAAGCTTTCTTT.

The CDR3 reads CAWSARETQYF. The CDR3 DNA reads as TGTGCCTGGTCAGCCAGAGAGACCCAGTACTTC. The gene calls are TRBV30 and TRBJ2-5; D uncertain. CDR1 is GTSNPN, CDR2 SVGIG, per germline (reference sequence). The CDR3 length is 11 residues. The V and J ends lost 5 bases and 4 bases respectively, with 8 bases between them.

This clonotype showed up just a few times. This chain links TRBV4-3 with TRBJ2-5; no clear D. The CDR3 has 15 amino acids. V was clipped by 1 base and J by 5 bases, with 14 bases between them. Germline V gene lookup returns CDR1 LGHNA and CDR2 YSLEER. CDR3 coding DNA: TGCGCCAGCAGCCAAGGCCAAGGAGAGTCGGAGACCCAGTACTTC. It yields the protein CASSQGQGESETQYF.

This clonotype was picked up a small number of times. The chain employs TRBV7-9 and TRBJ1-3, with 8 bases aligning to TRBD1. After removal of 6 bases from V and 4 bases from J, the junction contained 8 bases not matched to a gene. Per germline, CDR1 SEHNR and CDR2 FQNEAQ (reference sequence). The CDR3 extends over 15 amino acids. In DNA, the CDR3 is TGTGCCAGCAGACCGGGACAGGCTGACGGAAACACCATATATTTT. Encoded protein: CASRPGQADGNTIYF. The full variable domain, rest sourced from reference TRBV7-9 and TRBJ1-3, is DTGVSQNPRHKITKRGQNVTFRCDPISEHNRLYWYRQTLGQGPEFLTYFQNEAQLEKSRLLSDRFSAERPKGSFSTLEIQRTEQGDSAMYLCASRPGQADGNTIYFGEGSWLTVV.

This clonotype was counted a few times. The chain joins TRBV28 to TRBJ1-6; D is perhaps TRBD1 (5 bases). The V end lost 7 bases, the J end lost 4 bases, and 8 bases lay between the germline ends. The length of the CDR3 is 13 residues. The germline V gene encodes CDR1 MDHEN and CDR2 SYDVKM. The CDR3 DNA sequence: TGTGCCAGCAATCGGGGGTATAATTCACCCCTCCACTTT. Its translation: CASNRGYNSPLHF.

This clonotype showed up just a few times. The chain combines TRBV11-2 with TRBJ2-7; D might be TRBD1 or TRBD2, each matching 5 bases. Germline-derived CDR1 and CDR2 are SGHAT and FQNNGV. This CDR3 region has 15 residues. The V gene lost 1 base and the J gene lost 0 bases, with 10 bases spanning the gap. In nucleotides, the CDR3 is TGTGCCAGCAGCTTAGGGGGGACCCTCTCCTACGAGCAGTACTTC. It specifies CASSLGGTLSYEQYF.

This clonotype was recorded many times. The chain uses TRBV10-3 and TRBJ1-1; D perhaps matches TRBD1 (6 bases). This CDR3 is built from 12 residues. Trimming removed 2 bases at V and 5 bases at J, with 6 bases between. Germline loops: CDR1 ENHRY, CDR2 SYGVKD. CDR3 protein: CAISEQGTEAFF. CDR3 nucleotides: TGTGCCATCAGTGAGCAGGGGACTGAAGCTTTCTTT.

This clonotype has only a few counts. The V and J genes are TRBV4-1 and TRBJ1-1; 8 bases fit TRBD1. Trimming took 2 bases from V and 1 from J; bases not matched to a gene: 3. Germline loops: CDR1 MGHRA, CDR2 YSYEKL. CDR3 length: 15 amino acids. The CDR3 is CASSQPDRGNTEAFF. The CDR3 DNA sequence: TGCGCCAGCAGCCAACCCGACAGGGGGAACACTGAAGCTTTCTTT.

This clonotype has a handful of counts. V is TRBV7-2 and J is TRBJ2-3; perhaps TRBD2 as D (5 bases). V gave up 1 base and J gave up 1 base, with 9 bases separating them. The CDR3 sequence is 15 residues long. CDR1 and CDR2 (germline): SGHTA, FQGNSA. This chain's CDR3 is CASSLGRVGTDTQYF. The CDR3 DNA reads TGTGCCAGCAGCTTAGGGCGGGTGGGCACAGATACGCAGTATTTT.

This clonotype was found a few times. V usage is TRBV28 and J usage is TRBJ2-1; unclear D gene. From germline, CDR1 is MDHEN and CDR2 SYDVKM. V lost 2 bases to trimming and J lost 4 bases, with 9 bases between them. The CDR3 is 14 residues long. CDR3 sequence (DNA): TGTGCCAGCAGTTTACGAGCCACATACAATGAGCAGTTCTTC. The encoded protein is CASSLRATYNEQFF.

This clonotype was found a few times. This chain links TRBV15 with TRBJ2-5, with D uncertain. V lost 5 bases to trimming and J lost 4 bases, with 11 bases between them. Germline values: CDR1 LNHNV, CDR2 YYDKDF (reference sequence). There are 13 residues in the CDR3. Here the CDR3 DNA reads TGTGCCACCAGCCCGCGCTGGGGAGAGACCCAGTACTTC. Encoded protein: CATSPRWGETQYF.

This clonotype came up a few times. The CDR3 coding sequence is TGTGCCAGCAGCCGAACAATGACAGACACCGAGCAGTTCTTC. It encodes CASSRTMTDTEQFF. The J gene is TRBJ2-1, the V gene TRBV3-1, with a tentative D call TRBD1 (5 bases). CDR1 and CDR2 from the germline V gene are LGHDT and YNNKEL (reference sequence). With 4 bases removed from V and 10 bases from J, the gap between germline ends came to 17 bases. CDR3 size: 14 residues.

This clonotype was counted between two and nine times. The CDR3 DNA sequence: TGTGCCAGCAGGGACAGACTGAACACCGGGGAGCTGTTTTTT. This translates into CASRDRLNTGELFF. The chain links TRBV7-2 to TRBJ2-2, with D possibly matching TRBD1 (6 bases). Germline lookup yields CDR1 SGHTA and CDR2 FQGNSA. This CDR3 is 14 amino acids long. Trimming shortened V by 6 bases and J by 1 base, and 9 bases separated the two germline ends.

Only a few counts were recorded for this clonotype. This chain joins TRBV14 and TRBJ2-3; 10 bases are shared with TRBD1. Losses at the gene ends were 5 bases for V and 1 base for J; bases not matched to a gene: 12. This CDR3 is built from 18 residues. Germline V gene sequence: CDR1 SGHDN, CDR2 FVKESK. The DNA of the CDR3 is TGTGCCAGCAGCATGCGACAGGGGGCTAGTAAAGGCACAGATACGCAGTATTTT. It encodes CASSMRQGASKGTDTQYF.

V usage is TRBV5-1 and J usage is TRBJ1-1; D remains unclear. The CDR3 consists of 17 residues. Germline loops: CDR1 SGHRS, CDR2 YFSETQ. The germline V and J ends were trimmed by 0 bases and 3 bases, with 18 bases remaining between them. The CDR3 loop reads CASSLGRGPVLDTEAFF. Written as DNA, the CDR3 is TGCGCCAGCAGCTTGGGCCGAGGGCCGGTTCTCGACACTGAAGCTTTCTTT.

The V and J genes are TRBV11-1 and TRBJ2-7; D is possibly TRBD1 (5 bases). Germline V gene data show CDR1 as SGHAT and CDR2 as FQDESV (reference sequence). This CDR3 comprises 15 residues. V was trimmed by 5 bases and J by 0 bases, leaving 14 bases between them. This CDR3 is CASSQDSPSSYEQYF. The DNA for the CDR3 is TGTGCCAGCAGCCAAGACAGTCCTAGCTCCTACGAGCAGTACTTC.

There are many counts of this clonotype. V gene TRBV7-2 combines with J gene TRBJ1-5; the D is unclear. The CDR3 runs to 15 residues. The V end was cut by 5 bases, the J end by 1 base, with 12 bases between. Germline CDR1 SGHTA, CDR2 FQGNSA. The CDR3 loop reads CASSPQFGSNQPQHF. CDR3 nucleotides: TGTGCCAGCAGCCCCCAGTTTGGAAGCAATCAGCCCCAGCATTTT.

The chain has TRBV7-2 and TRBJ1-1, with 9 bases lining up with TRBD1. Germline assignment: CDR1 SGHTA and CDR2 FQGNSA. V lost 3 bases, J lost 6 bases, and 8 bases stayed unmatched. This CDR3 contains 15 residues. CDR3: CASSLTGGIGAEAFF. The DNA of the CDR3 is TGTGCCAGCAGCTTGACAGGGGGGATTGGGGCTGAAGCTTTCTTT.

The sample holds many counts of this clonotype. The chain joins TRBV3-1 to TRBJ1-6, with D unclear. This CDR3 is 13 amino acids long. Trimming shortened V by 3 bases and J by 14 bases, and 14 bases separated the two germline ends. Per the germline V gene, CDR1 is LGHDT and CDR2 is YNNKEL (reference sequence). Here the CDR3 reads CASSQNEGLTLHF. For the CDR3, the DNA is TGTGCCAGCAGCCAGAATGAAGGTTTGACCCTCCACTTT.

This clonotype showed up just a few times. The genes are TRBV5-1 and TRBJ1-4, with D unresolved. Germline CDR1 and CDR2: SGHRS and YFSETQ. This CDR3 contains 15 residues. Trimming removed 4 bases at V and 10 bases at J, with 20 bases between. CDR3 bases: TGCGCCAGCAGCCCAGGCGACTTCCCCGGGAGAAAACTGTTTTTT. Translation gives CASSPGDFPGRKLFF.

V gene TRBV7-8 combines with J gene TRBJ2-2; no clear D. Germline CDR1 and CDR2: SGHVS and FQNEAQ. The CDR3 is made up of 13 amino acids. Trimming took 6 bases from V and 3 from J, leaving 8 bases between them. CDR3 loop: CASSSGHTGELFF. The DNA for the CDR3 is TGTGCCAGCAGTTCGGGCCACACCGGGGAGCTGTTTTTT.

V gene TRBV29-1 combines with J gene TRBJ2-1; D might be TRBD2 (6 bases). Per the germline V gene, CDR1 is SQVTM and CDR2 is ANQGSEA. CDR3 length: 14 residues. V lost 8 bases and J lost 5, with 19 bases in between. CDR3 amino acids: CSFVQGLSNNEQFF. The CDR3 DNA follows: TGCAGCTTCGTTCAGGGACTCAGTAACAATGAGCAGTTCTTC.

This clonotype showed up just a few times. The chain employs TRBV7-9 and TRBJ1-2; perhaps TRBD1 as D (5 bases). This CDR3 region has 13 residues. The V end lost 7 bases, the J end lost 7 bases, and 16 bases lay between the germline ends. The germline gives CDR1 SEHNR, CDR2 FQNEAQ (reference sequence). The CDR3 nucleotides read TGTGCCAGCACCCCACAAGGGGCCGGTGGCTACACCTTC. Translation gives CASTPQGAGGYTF.

Turning to this clonotype: A read error may be the cause here, since a much bigger clone is one base away. CDR3 nucleotide sequence: TGTGCCAGCAATCGGACGGCGAGGGCTCTGGATACGCAGTATTTT. Amino acids: CASNRTARALDTQYF. This chain uses TRBV7-9 with TRBJ2-3; tentative D call: TRBD2 (5 bases). Looked up from germline, CDR1 is SEHNR and CDR2 is FQNEAQ (reference sequence). Trimming removed 7 bases from V and 6 bases from J, with 20 bases in between. The CDR3 length is 15 residues.

The J gene is TRBJ1-1, the V gene TRBV28; D call uncertain. V gave up 8 bases and J gave up 0 bases, with 10 bases separating them. Germline V gene data show CDR1 as MDHEN and CDR2 as SYDVKM. This CDR3 is built from 13 residues. CDR3 amino acids: CASFSVLNTEAFF. CDR3 DNA: TGTGCCAGCTTCTCCGTTTTGAACACTGAAGCTTTCTTT.

This chain joins TRBV24-1 and TRBJ2-1; D gene unclear. Trimming removed 1 base from V and 5 bases from J, with 2 bases in between. The germline V gene has CDR1 KGHDR and CDR2 SFDVKD. This CDR3 is built from 12 residues. Here the CDR3 DNA reads TGTGCCACCAGTGATTTAAACAATGAGCAGTTCTTC. As protein: CATSDLNNEQFF.

The gene calls are TRBV15 and TRBJ1-5, with D tentatively TRBD1 (5 bases). V was pared by 6 bases and J by 2 bases, with 14 bases between. The germline gives CDR1 LNHNV, CDR2 YYDKDF (reference sequence). This CDR3 has 15 amino acids. The CDR3 DNA reads TGTGCCACCAGAGCTTCGGGGACGGGCAATCAGCCCCAGCATTTT. It specifies CATRASGTGNQPQHF.

J is TRBJ1-5 and V is TRBV6-2 or TRBV6-3; 8 nucleotides match TRBD1. The V and J ends lost 6 bases and 6 bases, in that order; junction bases with no gene match: 7. The CDR3 consists of 14 residues. CDR1 is MNHEY, CDR2 SVGEGT, per germline. CDR3 DNA: TGTGCCAGCAGCTACACAGGGGGATCTCAGCCCCAGCATTTT. As protein: CASSYTGGSQPQHF.